This T cell receptor (beta chain) was obtained from a study of cytomegalovirus exposure and HLA in healthy donors (dated by TCRdb to about 2017). About the investigation overall: According to an earlier analysis of a few hundred of the donors, roughly 180 million T cells yielded over 100 million unique TCR beta sequences and roughly 280 Gb of sequence data. An early release that covered about 600 HLA-typed donors contained around 300 gigabases of sequencing data and tens of millions of unique TCR sequences. Of the roughly 390 genotyped donors, approximately 83% fell in the genetic ancestry cluster associated with self-reported Caucasian donors. The study aimed to test whether cataloging public T cell receptors could reveal signatures of past pathogen exposure. Using immunosequencing, the study profiled T cell repertoires from about 650 subjects and related those repertoires to cytomegalovirus serostatus. A separate validation cohort of roughly 130 different subjects was used in addition to the 666-subject first cohort. High-throughput TCR immunosequencing, statistical association of individual TCRs with disease status, and machine learning were combined to predict cytomegalovirus infection status. A later analysis re-analyzed previously published TCR beta repertoires from about 600 donors and added high-resolution HLA genotyping to study TCR occurrence patterns. Rather than drawing on any new phenotypic data, the later analysis identified candidate immune exposures from TCR beta sequences and the way those sequences occurred across donors. An earlier analysis of 587 of the donors applied high-throughput TCR beta sequencing to assess whether each TCR beta V gene segment acted as functional or pseudogenic. Donor age, sex, ethnicity and CMV serostatus were collected together with the repertoire data. A later genetic analysis used genome-wide SNP genotypes for about 60% of the 666 donors, treating that subset as a discovery cohort. Every discovery cohort repertoire had been produced on one sequencing platform. HLA typing included class I and class II loci at four-digit resolution. The number of typed donors differed by locus: roughly 629-640 for A, B, C, DRB1 and DQB1; approximately 540 for DQA1; some 610 for DPA1; and 400 to 480 for DPB1. A handful of DR-DQ haplotypes were handled as single units for association and clustering because linkage in the cohort was strong. Among about 390 genotyped donors of the cohort, an average of 235,054 unique TCR beta nucleotide sequences were sequenced per donor, roughly 18% of them non-productive.

The cohort was made up of approximately 700 healthy bone marrow donors. Cohort members were all nominally healthy when sampled, although unrecorded immune exposures were likely present. The donor tested CMV seronegative and was one of the 352 seronegative cohort members. Every donor gave a peripheral blood sample, and the peripheral blood mononuclear cells from that sample were used for TCR beta sequencing. Genomic DNA was extracted from the blood cell samples with the Qiagen DNeasy Blood Extraction Kit. Here is what the overall study found, with its caveats: The authors suggested that the approach could potentially be extended to other disease states and immunological phenotypes. Most CMV-associated TCR beta chains appeared to be HLA-restricted in a later analysis, and the HLA associations seemed to be driven largely by CMV exposure. A cluster of highly shared sequence variants was judged likely to be a technical artifact of the sequencing pipeline. The presence/absence analyses assumed that sequencing depth was roughly uniform across donors, and that assumption may not be true. This cohort had only TCR beta chains sequenced, and the lack of alpha or paired-chain data limited which features could be detected. Three of the identified cytomegalovirus-associated TCR beta chains were confirmed in vitro to be specific for cytomegalovirus antigens. Correlated functional status among segregating V segments might reflect linkage disequilibrium, but an unknown experimental factor could not be ruled out. A later analysis found that HLA-associated TCR beta chains were more clonally expanded and had lower generation probabilities than equally common non-associated chains. In a later analysis, the rate of TCR association differed among HLA loci, with DRB1 alleles having the most associated TCRs and HLA-C alleles having the fewest. Because the 87-base-pair reads could not distinguish some IMGT-functional V segments, including TRBV6-2 and TRBV6-3, those segments were excluded. Seventeen rarely observed V segments, including chromosome 9 orphons, were excluded from the earlier analysis of approximately 500 of the donors because counts were too low. Several of the top co-occurrence clusters appeared to be linked to parvovirus B19, influenza, CMV and Epstein-Barr virus, according to a later analysis. In a later genetic analysis, fewer N-insertions in productive TCRs were reported among donors in an Asian-associated ancestry cluster than the 666-donor mean. A further reported finding was that TCR beta sequences accurately predicted the HLA-A and HLA-B alleles for most subjects in the first cohort. For the cohort, immune exposure information was limited to CMV serostatus. The classifier was reported to diagnose cytomegalovirus status with high specificity and sensitivity in both the original and validation cohorts. Specific HLA alleles were associated with 16,951 TCR beta sequences at a false discovery rate of 0.05 in a later analysis. In a later genetic analysis, a missense DCLRE1C variant was associated with V-gene and J-gene trimming of TCR beta chains, and the association was replicated in an independent cohort. Because some donors lacked HLA typing at each locus, the association tests relied only on the typed subset. Most TCR sequences were observed very rarely across donors, whereas some public TCRs were present in many individuals. In the study, 150 to 200 TCR beta chains were listed as associated with cytomegalovirus. Assigning TCR associations to individual alleles was difficult when HLA alleles, especially DR and DQ, strongly co-occurred. An earlier analysis of 587 of the donors showed that most TCR beta V segments appeared in productive rearrangements either about 90% or about 30% of the time, which broadly matched IMGT annotations.

The germline V gene (reference sequence) gives CDR1 as LNHDA and CDR2 as SQIVND. The CDR3, cysteine through phenylalanine, is 15 amino acids long. Kept here is only the CDR3 DNA, which spans 45 bases and is read in frame from base 1. The library was prepared using the immunoSEQ multiplex PCR assay. For the multiplex PCR, a mixture combining 60 forward primers for TCR Vbeta segments and 13 reverse primers for TCR Jbeta segments was used. The CDR3 region of rearranged TCR beta genes was amplified from genomic DNA with a multiplex PCR assay. The Illumina HiSeq System was used to sequence the amplified TCR beta libraries as 87-base-pair reads. Under the source paper's analysis protocol: In a later analysis, around 80 million unique TCR beta chains were counted across the roughly 610 repertoires, and roughly 10 million of these chains were shared by at least two donors. A nearest-neighbor algorithm error-corrected the raw reads and collapsed the reads into unique sequences, merging closely related sequences to remove PCR and sequencing errors. CDR3 sequences were aligned to IMGT reference sequences to assign V, D and J gene segments. Each retained sequence needed at least a six-nucleotide match to both a V gene segment and a J gene segment. A rearrangement counted as productive if the CDR3 had no stop codons and remained in frame with V and J, and every other rearrangement counted as non-productive. CDR3 was defined according to IMGT convention as the region running from the second conserved V-encoded cysteine to the conserved J-encoded phenylalanine. Sequences without an unambiguous match to a single V gene segment were excluded from the earlier analysis of 587 of the donors. An earlier analysis of almost 600 of the donors classified V segments as functional when productive rearrangements were above 56.7% and as segregating when the standard deviation between donors was above 5%. A statistical classification framework was built to diagnose cytomegalovirus status from the catalog of TCR beta chain sequences. A later analysis assigned V and J genes by comparing TCR nucleotide sequences with IMGT/GENE-DB human TR gene sequences. The TCRdist pipeline was used in a later analysis to assign CDR3 sequences and most-parsimonious VDJ recombination scenarios. In a later analysis, each TCR beta chain was defined by its CDR3 amino acid sequence together with its V-gene family, and reads lacking a unique V-gene family were excluded. A later analysis removed 592 highly shared, low-generation-probability nucleotide sequences to deal with suspected cross-contamination and a sequencing artifact. In a later analysis, a clonal expansion index was calculated for each public chain from normalized within-repertoire ranks of inferred template counts. In a later analysis, generation probabilities were computed using a VDJ recombination model fitted to out-of-frame rearrangements, and the results were checked against IGoR. A later analysis scored TCR-TCR, TCR-HLA and TCR-CMV co-occurrence with hypergeometric tests, applying a repertoire-size bias correction to TCR pairs. A later analysis estimated false discovery rates by permuting HLA or CMV assignments 20 times. In a later analysis, co-occurring TCRs were grouped using DBSCAN, with TCRdist sequence similarity added in when clustering inside HLA-allele-positive subsets. Co-occurrence clustering excluded repertoires with fewer than 30,000 or more than 120,000 public chains, plus five with anomalous nucleotide sharing. Here the immuneACCESS table is served through TCRdb, limited to in-frame sequences with V and J called. Missing clones are a known gap in these copies; in checked studies unresolved V genes cover under half, and the rest lacks a known reason. V and J calls and clone size come straight from that table; D and trimming were deduced from the DNA. The table for this sample lists some 190,000 clones; 85% of them were counted only once. The ten biggest clones cover 1% of the sample.

Comments on this clone: This receptor's antigen is unknown. The junction does not match germline at one end; this may be a read error.

This clonotype originated in a boy between 2 and 15 years old in good health and CMV-seronegative. The V and J genes are TRBV19 and TRBJ2-1, with TRBD2 identical over 11 junction bases. Sequencing was done on a sample of PBMCs. The nucleotide sequence reads TGTGCCAGTACCAAACCGGGACTAGCGGCCAATGGGCAGTTCTTC. Translated, it gives CASTKPGLAANGQFF.